This T cell receptor (beta chain) was recovered during a study of OX40 agonist ivuxolimab in advanced cancers. The CDR3 length is 15 residues. Germline CDR1 is SGHNT and CDR2 is YYREEE (reference sequence). Between the trimmed V and J ends, which lost 2 bases and 4 bases, there was a span of 15 bases. Some clones are missing from TCRdb's copy, which holds only in-frame ones; the method was immunoSEQ multiplex PCR. The top ten hold around 20% of the sample, which has about 35,000 clones, more than 85% seen once. The rearrangement uses TRBV5-4 and TRBJ1-1; D gene unclear. The material was CD4+ or CD8+ T cells sorted from blood, obtained in a trial of the OX40 agonist ivuxolimab. This TCR was recovered from an adult with an advanced solid tumor such as melanoma, head and neck, liver or kidney cancer. The CDR3 here is CASSFRPTSTTEAFF. The CDR3 DNA reads as TGTGCCAGCAGCTTCCGGCCCACATCTACCACTGAAGCTTTCTTT.